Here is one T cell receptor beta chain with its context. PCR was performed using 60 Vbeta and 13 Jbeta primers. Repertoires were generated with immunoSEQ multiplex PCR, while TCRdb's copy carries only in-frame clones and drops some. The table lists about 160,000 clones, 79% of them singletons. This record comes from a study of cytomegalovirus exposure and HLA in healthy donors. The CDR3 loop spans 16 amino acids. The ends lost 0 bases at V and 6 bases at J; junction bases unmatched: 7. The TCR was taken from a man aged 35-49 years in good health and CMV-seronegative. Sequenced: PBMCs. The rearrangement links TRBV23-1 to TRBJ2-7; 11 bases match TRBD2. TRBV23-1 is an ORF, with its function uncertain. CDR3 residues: CASSQSKLAGVGEQYF. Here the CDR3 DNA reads TGCGCCAGCAGTCAATCGAAACTAGCGGGAGTAGGCGAGCAGTACTTC.